Listed here are 31 T cell receptor beta chains from one sample, sequenced in a study of radiotherapy plus CTLA-4 blockade in lung cancer. TCRdb's table, derived via immunoSEQ multiplex PCR, lists solely in-frame clones and lacks some. Among 45,000 or so clones listed, roughly two thirds were seen once. Sequences were derived from peripheral blood, sampled from a patient treated with radiotherapy plus ipilimumab. The receptors originated from a human donor with non-small cell lung cancer who had a complete response to radiotherapy plus ipilimumab.

The rearrangement joins TRBV2 to TRBJ1-5; 8 nucleotides agree with TRBD1. Trimming removed 7 bases from V and 5 bases from J; junction bases left unmatched: 4. The CDR3 runs 13 residues. CDR1 is SNHLY and CDR2 is FYNNEI in the germline V gene. The CDR3: CASKRQGHQPQHF. The CDR3 DNA sequence: TGTGCCAGCAAGAGACAGGGGCATCAGCCCCAGCATTTT.

The chain has TRBV5-1 and TRBJ2-2, with 10 bases that match TRBD2. With V trimmed by 0 bases and J by 6 bases, 8 bases remained unmatched. The CDR3 consists of 17 residues. Germline CDR1 is SGHRS and CDR2 is YFSETQ. The CDR3 protein is CASSLGASGGSAGELFF. Written as DNA, the CDR3 is TGCGCCAGCAGCTTGGGGGCTAGCGGGGGAAGCGCCGGGGAGCTGTTTTTT.

This chain links TRBV12-5 with TRBJ1-6; TRBD1 might be the D (6 bases). V gave up 2 bases and J gave up 4 bases, with 24 bases separating them. This CDR3 has 20 amino acids. Germline V gene lookup returns CDR1 LGHNT and CDR2 FRNRAP. The CDR3 DNA reads as TGTGCTAGTGGTTTGTCATCCTGGGGGCAGAGGACAGTATATAATTCACCCCTCCACTTT. This encodes CASGLSSWGQRTVYNSPLHF.

Points on this clone: Different DNA sequences within this sample yield the same CDR3. The CDR3 coding sequence is TGTGCCAGCAGCTTATCGGCCAGGGGAATTGACGAGCAGTACTTC. It codes for CASSLSARGIDEQYF. This chain uses TRBV7-2 with TRBJ2-7, with a tentative D call TRBD1 (6 bases). V was trimmed by 2 bases and J by 5 bases, leaving 16 bases between them. Per the germline V gene, CDR1 is SGHTA and CDR2 is FQGNSA. The CDR3 has 15 residues.

A single count supports this clone. This chain links TRBV28 with TRBJ1-2, with 8 bases identical to TRBD1. The length of the CDR3 is 16 residues. Germline CDR1 and CDR2: MDHEN and SYDVKM. With 6 bases clipped from V and 7 bases from J, the junction kept 16 bases outside the gene matches. This CDR3 is CASSLTLRTGRSGYTF. The CDR3 nucleotides are TGTGCCAGCAGCCTCACTCTAAGGACAGGGCGGAGTGGCTACACCTTC.

The chain links TRBV5-1 to TRBJ2-5; TRBD1 might be the D (5 bases). V was pared by 4 bases and J by 2 bases, with 18 bases between. Germline values: CDR1 SGHRS, CDR2 YFSETQ. This CDR3 comprises 16 residues. In DNA form, the CDR3 reads TGCGCCAGCAGCCCGAACGGATGGGGCGCACAAGAGACCCAGTACTTC. It specifies CASSPNGWGAQETQYF.

The rearrangement links TRBV11-2 to TRBJ2-3; D remains ambiguous. Germline V gene lookup returns CDR1 SGHAT and CDR2 FQNNGV. CDR3 length equals 16 residues. V lost 1 base and J 1 base, leaving 12 bases between the germline ends. CDR3 region: CASSLGLLSGTDTQYF. The CDR3 region has the DNA TGTGCCAGCAGCTTAGGGCTTCTGTCTGGCACAGATACGCAGTATTTT. Using reference TRBV11-2 and TRBJ2-3 for the parts outside the CDR3, the full variable domain is EAGVAQSPRYKIIEKRQSVAFWCNPISGHATLYWYQQILGQGPKLLIQFQNNGVVDDSQLPKDRFSAERLKGVDSTLKIQPAKLEDSAVYLCASSLGLLSGTDTQYFGPGTRLTVL.

J is TRBJ1-5 and V is TRBV27; TRBD1 aligns across 7 bases. This CDR3 spans 17 amino acids. Germline V gene lookup returns CDR1 MNHEY and CDR2 SMNVEV (reference sequence). V gave up 6 bases and J gave up 4 bases; unmatched junction bases: 15. The CDR3 loop reads CASRKSPFRDRNQPQHF. The DNA of the CDR3 is TGTGCCAGCAGGAAATCTCCCTTCCGGGACAGAAATCAGCCCCAGCATTTT.

A single count supports this clone. The chain combines TRBV2 with TRBJ1-2; D perhaps matches TRBD1 (6 bases). The CDR3 covers 14 residues. The V end lost 5 bases, the J end lost 3 bases, and 13 bases lay between the germline ends. CDR1 is SNHLY, CDR2 FYNNEI, per germline. Written as DNA, the CDR3 is TGTGCCAGCAGTCGACCGACAGGAGACTATGGCTACACCTTC. Its translation is CASSRPTGDYGYTF.

V is TRBV9 and J is TRBJ1-1, with TRBD1 matching 7 bases. Germline V gene sequence: CDR1 SGDLS, CDR2 YYNGEE. The CDR3 spans 14 residues. With V trimmed by 3 bases and J by 2 bases, 4 bases remained unmatched. CDR3 region: CASSGQGRNTEAFF. CDR3 bases: TGTGCCAGCAGCGGACAGGGAAGAAACACTGAAGCTTTCTTT.

The rearrangement uses TRBV9 and TRBJ2-1; 14 nucleotides match TRBD2. Germline V gene sequence: CDR1 SGDLS, CDR2 YYNGEE. This CDR3 spans 20 amino acids. V lost 0 bases and J lost 0; bases outside the gene matches: 8. CDR3 region: CASSVARGLAGAPSYNEQFF. CDR3 bases: TGTGCCAGCAGCGTAGCCAGGGGACTAGCGGGAGCTCCCTCCTACAATGAGCAGTTCTTC.

This clone was recorded a few times. The chain recombines TRBV7-2 with TRBJ1-1; D might be TRBD1 (5 bases). The CDR3 has 15 residues. Germline loops: CDR1 SGHTA, CDR2 FQGNSA. Trimming removed 2 bases at V and 1 base at J, with 11 bases between. DNA of the CDR3: TGTGCCAGCAGCTTAACGAATGGACAGAACACTGAAGCTTTCTTT. This encodes CASSLTNGQNTEAFF.

The rearrangement links TRBV27 to TRBJ1-3, with D unresolved. The ends were cut back, 5 bases at V and 0 bases at J, with 5 bases in the middle. Germline V CDR1 and CDR2: MNHEY, SMNVEV (reference sequence). The CDR3 has 13 amino acids. In DNA, the CDR3 is TGTGCCAGCAGTCCTCCCTCTGGAAACACCATATATTTT. Amino acids: CASSPPSGNTIYF.

This clone was picked up a small number of times. The V call is TRBV4-1, the J call TRBJ1-5; weak D call: TRBD1 (5 bases). Germline V gives CDR1 MGHRA, CDR2 YSYEKL. The length of the CDR3 is 19 residues. V was shortened by 2 bases and J by 2 bases, with 22 bases between the two germline ends. The CDR3 nucleotides read TGCGCCAGCAGCCAACTTGACTTAGGGATTGGCAGGGGCAATCAGCCCCAGCATTTT. It specifies CASSQLDLGIGRGNQPQHF.

The V gene is TRBV7-2, the J gene TRBJ1-2, with 8 positions matching TRBD1. After removal of 5 bases from V and 8 bases from J, the junction contained 7 bases not matched to a gene. The CDR3 consists of 13 residues. Germline CDR1 and CDR2: SGHTA and FQGNSA. Written as DNA, the CDR3 is TGTGCCAGCAGCCTGGACAGGGTGGGGGGCTACACCTTC. Its protein is CASSLDRVGGYTF.

The CDR3 region is CASKRGEGVNEQFF. CDR3 sequence (DNA): TGTGCCAGCAAAAGGGGGGAGGGGGTGAATGAGCAGTTCTTC. The V gene is TRBV4-2, the J gene TRBJ2-1; a possible D gene is TRBD2 (7 bases). The V gene's germline CDR1 is LGHNA and CDR2 YNFKEQ. CDR3 length equals 14 residues. The V and J ends lost 7 bases and 7 bases respectively, with 17 bases between them.

Here the CDR3 reads CASSLSQGYEQYF. CDR3 nucleotide sequence: TGTGCCAGCAGCCTGTCACAGGGTTACGAGCAGTACTTC. The chain uses TRBV7-9 and TRBJ2-7, with D tentatively TRBD1 (6 bases). Germline V gene lookup returns CDR1 SEHNR and CDR2 FQNEAQ (reference sequence). There are 13 residues in the CDR3. Trimming took off 5 bases at V and 4 bases at J, with 12 bases between the two ends.

The chain carries TRBV6-5 and TRBJ1-3; 8 bases align to TRBD1. Germline V CDR1 and CDR2: MNHEY, SVGAGI. This CDR3 is 15 amino acids long. With 2 bases clipped from V and 4 bases from J, the junction kept 4 bases outside the gene matches. The CDR3 DNA is TGTGCCAGCAGTTACGACAGGGGAACGGGAAACACCATATATTTT. This gives the protein CASSYDRGTGNTIYF.

The genes are TRBV19 and TRBJ2-7; the D gene is possibly TRBD1 (5 bases). Trimming removed 5 bases from V and 3 bases from J, with 17 bases in between. CDR3 length equals 15 residues. The germline gives CDR1 LNHDA, CDR2 SQIVND (reference sequence). The CDR3, as DNA: TGTGCCAGTAGTCCGGCTATACCTGGACACTACGAGCAGTACTTC. Translating gives CASSPAIPGHYEQYF. Combining the CDR3 with reference TRBV19 and TRBJ2-7 gives the whole variable domain DGGITQSPKYLFRKEGQNVTLSCEQNLNHDAMYWYRQDPGQGLRLIYYSQIVNDFQKGDIAEGYSVSREKKESFPLTVTSAQKNPTAFYLCASSPAIPGHYEQYFGPGTRLTVT.

The rearrangement uses TRBV4-2 and TRBJ1-1; 7 nucleotides line up with TRBD1. V lost 5 bases and J lost 9; bases outside the gene matches: 9. Looked up from germline, CDR1 is LGHNA and CDR2 is YNFKEQ. This CDR3 region has 13 residues. CDR3 in DNA: TGTGCCAGCAGCTTAAACCGACAGGGAAAAGCTTTCTTT. This encodes CASSLNRQGKAFF.

A single count supports this clone. This chain joins TRBV4-3 and TRBJ2-7; TRBD2 matches at 13 bases. Unmatched junction bases numbered 8, after V lost 4 bases and J lost 2 bases. The CDR3 totals 17 residues. Germline V gives CDR1 LGHNA, CDR2 YSLEER. The DNA of the CDR3 is TGCGCCAGCAGCCGAGGACTAGCGGGGGCTATCGCCTACGAGCAGTACTTC. Encoded protein: CASSRGLAGAIAYEQYF.

V is TRBV6-1 and J is TRBJ1-2; D may be TRBD1 (6 bases). Germline CDR1 and CDR2: MNHNS and SASEGT. The CDR3 sequence is 13 residues long. V was trimmed by 6 bases and J by 5 bases, leaving 13 bases between them. The CDR3 protein is CASRSVQGYGYTF. The CDR3 DNA sequence: TGTGCCAGCAGGAGCGTTCAGGGGTATGGCTACACCTTC.

This chain connects TRBV28 to TRBJ1-5; 10 nucleotides agree with TRBD1. This CDR3 spans 15 amino acids. V shed 5 bases, J shed 4 bases, and the junction held 5 bases outside the gene matches. Germline V gene lookup returns CDR1 MDHEN and CDR2 SYDVKM. CDR3 nucleotide sequence: TGTGCCAGCAGTCCGGGGGGACAGGGGAATCAGCCCCAGCATTTT. Its translation is CASSPGGQGNQPQHF.

As regards this clone: Germline is not matched at one junction end, which may reflect a read error. This chain connects TRBV27 to TRBJ2-1, with D uncertain. The CDR3 is 15 residues long. Germline CDR1 reads MNHEY; CDR2 reads SMNVEV (reference sequence). The CDR3 bases are TGTGCCAGCAGCTTATACAGTGGGTCCTACAATGAGCAGTTCTTC. Translating it yields CASSLYSGSYNEQFF.

In this sample, this clone turned up a few times. This chain links TRBV6-6 with TRBJ1-2, with D possibly matching TRBD1 (6 bases). Germline assignment: CDR1 MNHNY and CDR2 SVGAGI (reference sequence). The ends were cut back, 5 bases at V and 8 bases at J, with 21 bases in the middle. The CDR3 is 15 residues long. CDR3 sequence reads: CASSTNQGRAWGYTF. As DNA, the CDR3 is TGTGCCAGCAGTACCAACCAGGGGCGAGCGTGGGGCTACACCTTC.

V gene TRBV6-4 combines with J gene TRBJ1-2, with TRBD1 matching 7 bases. CDR3 size: 15 residues. CDR1 and CDR2 from the germline V gene are MRHNA and SNTAGT. V was pared by 4 bases and J by 4 bases, with 9 bases of the junction left unmatched. CDR3 nucleotide sequence: TGTGCCAGCAGTGTCGAGTCGAACAGGGGCTATGGCTACACCTTC. It yields the protein CASSVESNRGYGYTF.

This clone showed up just once. The J gene is TRBJ2-3, the V gene TRBV7-6; D is possibly TRBD1 (6 bases). The CDR3 is 14 residues long. CDR1 SGHVS and CDR2 FNYEAQ come from the germline V gene. The germline V and J ends were trimmed by 1 base and 8 bases, with 13 bases remaining between them. Here the CDR3 reads CASSLEPDSLTQYF. The CDR3 nucleotides read TGTGCCAGCAGCTTAGAGCCGGACAGCCTTACGCAGTATTTT.

This chain joins TRBV27 and TRBJ1-2; no firm D call. The ends were cut back, 2 bases at V and 0 bases at J, with 7 bases in the middle. This CDR3 contains 14 residues. Germline values: CDR1 MNHEY, CDR2 SMNVEV (reference sequence). The CDR3 DNA follows: TGTGCCAGCAGTTTACACAGTACTAACTATGGCTACACCTTC. It yields the protein CASSLHSTNYGYTF.

The chain uses TRBV7-6 and TRBJ2-3, with 8 bases lining up with TRBD2. V lost 5 bases to trimming and J lost 2 bases; unmatched junction nucleotides: 9. Germline-derived CDR1 and CDR2 are SGHVS and FNYEAQ. The CDR3 is 16 residues long. CDR3 sequence (DNA): TGTGCCAGCAGCGCCGATCTAGCGGGCGTCACAGATACGCAGTATTTT. It yields the protein CASSADLAGVTDTQYF.

The V call is TRBV4-1, the J call TRBJ2-1; 12 bases are shared with TRBD2. The ends lost 3 bases at V and 10 bases at J; junction bases unmatched: 7. Germline V gene lookup returns CDR1 MGHRA and CDR2 YSYEKL. CDR3 size: 15 residues. The CDR3 protein is CASSQGLAGQGEQFF. The CDR3 region has the DNA TGCGCCAGCAGCCAGGGACTAGCGGGTCAGGGGGAGCAGTTCTTC.

This chain links TRBV11-2 with TRBJ1-1, with a tentative D call TRBD1 (6 bases). CDR1 and CDR2 (germline): SGHAT, FQNNGV. There are 13 residues in the CDR3. V lost 6 bases and J 3 bases, leaving 11 bases between the germline ends. The CDR3, as DNA: TGTGCCAGCAGAGACCAGGGGTACACTGAAGCTTTCTTT. It encodes CASRDQGYTEAFF.